The 23 T cell receptor beta chains listed next were all sequenced from one sample in a study of beta chain features in type 1 diabetes. Reverse transcription of all isolated RNA meant that expressed TCRB transcripts were sequenced. Clones were sequenced by immunoSEQ multiplex PCR, and TCRdb holds only the in-frame ones, with some missing. The sample includes about 930,000 clones, about 17% seen only once; the top ten take around 0.02%. Sequenced input: naive CD4+ T cells from blood. The receptor source for this set is a woman under 30 in good health.

Written as DNA, the CDR3 is TGTGCCAGCAGTCGGGGAAGGCTAGTTCGTGAGCAGTTCTTC. It codes for CASSRGRLVREQFF. This rearrangement joins TRBV6-5 to TRBJ2-1; D is possibly TRBD2 (5 bases). With 5 bases removed from V and 9 bases from J, the gap between germline ends came to 17 bases. Germline loops: CDR1 MNHEY, CDR2 SVGAGI. The CDR3 runs 14 residues.

There are a few counts of this clone. The chain joins TRBV5-1 to TRBJ2-4; D is possibly TRBD1 (6 bases). The CDR3 has 12 residues. Germline V gene lookup returns CDR1 SGHRS and CDR2 YFSETQ. Trimming took 9 bases from V and 13 from J, leaving 20 bases between them. CDR3 region: CAITGRLPLQYF. In nucleotides, the CDR3 is TGCGCCATCACAGGGAGACTTCCTCTACAGTACTTC.

This clone came up a few times. The chain uses TRBV25-1 and TRBJ2-1; D not certain. The CDR3 is 14 amino acids. CDR1 and CDR2 (germline): MGHDK, SYGVNS. V lost 5 bases and J 2 bases, leaving 10 bases between the germline ends. The CDR3 protein is CASSSRNAYNEQFF. The CDR3 DNA follows: TGTGCCAGCAGTAGTAGAAACGCCTACAATGAGCAGTTCTTC.

The chain couples TRBV4-3 to TRBJ2-1; D is ambiguous. The V gene's germline CDR1 is LGHNA and CDR2 YSLEER. This CDR3 region has 17 residues. V lost 1 base, J lost 0 bases, and 13 bases lay in between. Here the CDR3 reads CASSQGAALSSYNEQFF. The CDR3 DNA follows: TGCGCCAGCAGCCAAGGCGCCGCACTGAGCTCCTACAATGAGCAGTTCTTC.

The sample holds a few counts of this clone. V and J are TRBV27 and TRBJ2-7; 14 bases map to TRBD2. Trimming took 6 bases from V and 3 from J; bases not matched to a gene: 7. CDR1 is MNHEY and CDR2 is SMNVEV in the germline V gene (reference sequence). The CDR3 spans 16 residues. The CDR3 DNA reads TGTGCCAGCAGCCTAAGACTAGCGGGAGGGCTCTACGAGCAGTACTTC. Protein product: CASSLRLAGGLYEQYF.

This chain connects TRBV9 to TRBJ1-2, with 8 nucleotides matching TRBD1. The germline CDR1 and CDR2 sequences are SGDLS and YYNGEE. The CDR3 contains 16 residues. Trimming took 4 bases from V and 4 from J; bases not matched to a gene: 12. The CDR3 loop is CASSLPRTGKPYGYTF. CDR3 in DNA: TGTGCCAGCAGCCTACCCCGGACAGGGAAACCCTATGGCTACACCTTC. The variable domain in full, with the rest retrieved from reference TRBV9 and TRBJ1-2, is DSGVTQTPKHLITATGQRVTLRCSPRSGDLSVYWYQQSLDQGLQFLIQYYNGEERAKGNILERFSAQQFPDLHSELNLSSLELGDSALYFCASSLPRTGKPYGYTFGSGTRLTVV.

The V and J genes are TRBV6-5 and TRBJ1-2, with a weak D call TRBD1 (6 bases). Trimming stripped 4 bases from V and 0 bases from J, with 9 bases between. The germline gives CDR1 MNHEY, CDR2 SVGAGI. The CDR3 totals 14 residues. This chain's CDR3 is CASSSGHTNYGYTF. The CDR3 DNA sequence: TGTGCCAGCAGTTCGGGACACACTAACTATGGCTACACCTTC.

About this clone itself: This sample includes further DNA sequences coding for the same CDR3. The chain carries TRBV7-3 and TRBJ2-5; D is ambiguous. CDR3 length equals 13 residues. Germline assignment: CDR1 SGHTA and CDR2 FQGTGA. V lost 1 base, J lost 2 bases, and 5 bases lay in between. The CDR3 sequence is CASSLSRQETQYF. In DNA, the CDR3 is TGTGCCAGCAGCTTAAGTCGGCAAGAGACCCAGTACTTC.

This clone came up a few times. The rearrangement joins TRBV7-2 to TRBJ1-1; D is unclear. The CDR3 sequence is 14 residues long. Germline CDR1 reads SGHTA; CDR2 reads FQGNSA. V was clipped by 0 bases and J by 4 bases, with 9 bases between them. This CDR3 reads CASSLAGRVTEAFF. CDR3 coding DNA: TGTGCCAGCAGCTTAGCGGGCCGGGTCACTGAAGCTTTCTTT.

This clone appeared a few times. V is TRBV5-4 and J is TRBJ2-1, with 11 bases fitting TRBD2. CDR3 length: 15 amino acids. The V gene's germline CDR1 is SGHNT and CDR2 YYREEE (reference sequence). The ends lost 3 bases at V and 9 bases at J; junction bases unmatched: 8. The CDR3 DNA reads TGTGCCAGCAGCTCAAGACTAGCGGGAAGATTTGAGCAGTTCTTC. Translated: CASSSRLAGRFEQFF.

This clone was seen only a few times. This chain links TRBV7-9 with TRBJ2-3; no definite D call. This CDR3 contains 15 residues. CDR1 and CDR2 from the germline V gene are SEHNR and FQNEAQ (reference sequence). V shed 2 bases and J shed 2 bases, with 11 bases lying between them. The CDR3 sequence is CASSLRGSDTDTQYF. The CDR3, as DNA: TGTGCCAGCAGCTTACGCGGCTCAGACACAGATACGCAGTATTTT. The entire variable domain, with the rest obtained from reference TRBV7-9 and TRBJ2-3, is as follows: DTGVSQNPRHKITKRGQNVTFRCDPISEHNRLYWYRQTLGQGPEFLTYFQNEAQLEKSRLLSDRFSAERPKGSFSTLEIQRTEQGDSAMYLCASSLRGSDTDTQYFGPGTRLTVL.

This clone was counted between two and nine times. V usage is TRBV5-4 and J usage is TRBJ2-6; D not certain. Per the germline V gene, CDR1 is SGHNT and CDR2 is YYREEE (reference sequence). V lost 2 bases and J lost 3, with 3 bases in between. The length of the CDR3 is 13 residues. This CDR3 is CASSFLGANVLTF. As DNA, the CDR3 is TGTGCCAGCAGCTTCCTTGGGGCCAACGTCCTGACTTTC. Drawing the rest from reference TRBV5-4 and TRBJ2-6, the complete variable domain is ETGVTQSPTHLIKTRGQQVTLRCSSQSGHNTVSWYQQALGQGPQFIFQYYREEENGRGNFPPRFSGLQFPNYSSELNVNALELDDSALYLCASSFLGANVLTFGAGSRLTVL.

This clone has more than one count but fewer than ten. V and J are TRBV10-3 and TRBJ2-5; D might be TRBD2 (6 bases). CDR1 ENHRY and CDR2 SYGVKD come from the germline V gene. Trimming cost V 10 bases and J 0 bases, with 12 bases left between them. This CDR3 has 13 amino acids. The chain's CDR3 is CATTSRYQETQYF. CDR3 nucleotides: TGTGCCACCACTAGCAGGTACCAAGAGACCCAGTACTTC.

This clone was seen a handful of times. The chain uses TRBV30 and TRBJ2-1; possible D gene TRBD2, 6 bases. Germline CDR1 reads GTSNPN; CDR2 reads SVGIG (reference sequence). Deletions cut 3 bases from V and 0 bases from J, with 12 bases between. The CDR3 covers 15 residues. The CDR3: CAWSRDCSSYNEQFF. CDR3 nucleotides: TGTGCCTGGAGCCGGGACTGCAGCTCCTACAATGAGCAGTTCTTC.

The V gene is TRBV5-4, the J gene TRBJ2-1; D ambiguous. The CDR3 totals 11 residues. Germline loops: CDR1 SGHNT, CDR2 YYREEE (reference sequence). The ends were cut back, 0 bases at V and 11 bases at J, with 6 bases in the middle. CDR3 DNA: TGTGCCAGCAGCTTGGATGCGAAGCAGTTCTTC. It codes for CASSLDAKQFF.

This clone was found a few times. J is TRBJ2-3 and V is TRBV4-2; D may match TRBD1 or TRBD2 (5 bases each). V was pared by 4 bases and J by 1 base, with 15 bases between. Germline CDR1 LGHNA, CDR2 YNFKEQ. The CDR3 has 16 residues. This CDR3 reads CASSPRDPSRTDTQYF. CDR3 bases: TGTGCCAGCAGCCCCCGGGACCCCTCGCGCACAGATACGCAGTATTTT.

The rearrangement uses TRBV28 and TRBJ2-7; tentative D call: TRBD2 (5 bases). Germline V gene lookup returns CDR1 MDHEN and CDR2 SYDVKM. V lost 6 bases, J lost 3 bases, and 9 bases lay in between. CDR3 length equals 12 residues. The CDR3 spells CASRRGDYEQYF. The CDR3 DNA sequence: TGTGCCAGCAGACGGGGAGACTACGAGCAGTACTTC.

The chain employs TRBV28 and TRBJ2-3; the match to TRBD2 covers 11 bases. Losses at the gene ends were 6 bases for V and 4 bases for J; bases not matched to a gene: 9. Germline lookup yields CDR1 MDHEN and CDR2 SYDVKM. The CDR3 is 16 residues long. CDR3 nucleotides: TGTGCCAGCAGCACTAGCGGGAGCTCCTACGCAGATACGCAGTATTTT. It encodes CASSTSGSSYADTQYF.

This chain joins TRBV6-4 and TRBJ2-1; the match to TRBD2 covers 11 bases. The CDR3 covers 15 residues. The J segment lost 7 bases and the V segment lost 3 bases, leaving 5 bases of the junction unmatched. Germline lookup yields CDR1 MRHNA and CDR2 SNTAGT. Here the CDR3 DNA reads TGTGCCAGCAGTGATACGTCTAGCGGGAGGAATGAGCAGTTCTTC. It encodes CASSDTSSGRNEQFF.

The V and J genes are TRBV4-3 and TRBJ2-3, with D possibly matching TRBD2 (6 bases). V shed 1 base and J shed 10 bases, with 21 bases lying between them. Germline assignment: CDR1 LGHNA and CDR2 YSLEER. The CDR3 is made up of 16 amino acids. The chain's CDR3 is CASSQVLGTGKNAQYF. The CDR3 DNA sequence: TGCGCCAGCAGCCAAGTTCTCGGGACTGGGAAAAATGCGCAGTATTTT.

Points on this clone: This sample also contains other DNA sequences that code for the same CDR3. This chain connects TRBV28 to TRBJ2-7; D might be TRBD1 or TRBD2, each matching 6 bases. Between the trimmed V and J ends, which lost 2 bases and 2 bases, there was a span of 7 bases. Germline loops: CDR1 MDHEN, CDR2 SYDVKM. The CDR3 is 13 amino acids. The CDR3 nucleotides are TGTGCCAGCAGTTTAGGGGGGCCCTACGAGCAGTACTTC. It translates to CASSLGGPYEQYF.

This clone came up a few times. V usage is TRBV7-2 and J usage is TRBJ2-5; 8 nucleotides align to TRBD2. V lost 5 bases to trimming and J lost 5 bases; unmatched junction nucleotides: 7. Germline V gene sequence: CDR1 SGHTA, CDR2 FQGNSA. The length of the CDR3 is 14 residues. CDR3 in DNA: TGTGCCAGCAGCCATAGCGGGACTGAGGAGACCCAGTACTTC. It encodes CASSHSGTEETQYF.

This chain connects TRBV7-2 to TRBJ2-5, with 15 bases fitting TRBD2. Germline CDR1 SGHTA, CDR2 FQGNSA. After removal of 5 bases from V and 3 bases from J, the junction contained 10 bases not matched to a gene. The CDR3 is made up of 18 amino acids. The CDR3 sequence: CASSRVSGLAGGKETQYF. The CDR3 bases are TGTGCCAGCAGCCGAGTTTCCGGACTAGCGGGGGGGAAAGAGACCCAGTACTTC. The whole variable domain, filled in from reference TRBV7-2 and TRBJ2-5, reads GAGVSQSPSNKVTEKGKDVELRCDPISGHTALYWYRQSLGQGLEFLIYFQGNSAPDKSGLPSDRFSAERTGGSVSTLTIQRTQQEDSAVYLCASSRVSGLAGGKETQYFGPGTRLLVL.